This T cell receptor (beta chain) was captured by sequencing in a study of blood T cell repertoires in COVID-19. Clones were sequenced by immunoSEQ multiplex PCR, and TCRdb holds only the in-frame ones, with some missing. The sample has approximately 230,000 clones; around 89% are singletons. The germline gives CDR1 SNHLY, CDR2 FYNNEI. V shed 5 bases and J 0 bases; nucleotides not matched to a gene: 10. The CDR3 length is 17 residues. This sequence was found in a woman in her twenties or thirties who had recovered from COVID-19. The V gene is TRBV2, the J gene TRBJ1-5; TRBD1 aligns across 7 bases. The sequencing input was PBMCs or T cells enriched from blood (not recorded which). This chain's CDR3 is CASSYDRAPYSNQPQHF. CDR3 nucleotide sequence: TGTGCCAGCAGTTACGACAGGGCCCCCTATAGCAATCAGCCCCAGCATTTT.